Listed below are T cell receptor beta chains from one sample, sequenced in a study of cytomegalovirus exposure and HLA in healthy donors. Sequenced by immunoSEQ multiplex PCR; TCRdb stores in-frame clones only, minus some. Here the sample spans a few hundred thousand clones, roughly 80% being singletons. The specimen was PBMCs. The receptors were sampled from a man aged 40-49 years in good health and CMV-seronegative. Both conserved end residues are part of each CDR3.

>14|TRBV5-4|TRBJ1-2
CASSSRGSSGGYTF
>14|TRBV6-5|TRBJ1-2
CASSYLGQTYGYTF
>14|TRBV29-1|TRBJ1-3
CSVETGAHGNTIYF
>15|TRBV4-1|TRBJ2-7
CASSPLAGSSYEQYF
>16|TRBV9|TRBJ2-7
CASSVDWTATAYEQYF
>15|TRBV6-5|TRBJ1-5
CASSYEGGPNQPQHF
>13|TRBV14|TRBJ2-5
CASSQRGRETQYF
>18|TRBV7-9|TRBJ1-5
CASSLSPRTGETNQPQHF
>13|TRBV5-1|TRBJ2-3
CASSLGSADTQYF
>16|TRBV19|TRBJ2-1
CASTPNIGLADNEQFF
>13|TRBV9|TRBJ1-2
CASSVGTGSGYTF
>15|TRBV19|TRBJ2-4
CASSPSGTSRHIQYF
>18|TRBV4-1|TRBJ2-6
CASSQLDLLPSGANVLTF
>15|TRBV29-1|TRBJ2-3
CSVQSLAQGTDTQYF
>16|TRBV5-1|TRBJ2-5
CASSLGGTGLGETQYF
>14|TRBV2|TRBJ1-1
CASRRTGRDTEAFF
>19|TRBV4-3|TRBJ2-2
CASSQEPSGGALNTGELFF
>14|TRBV5-1|TRBJ2-5
CASSLETSAETQYF
>15|TRBV5-5|TRBJ2-1
CASSLGGVTYNEQFF
>11|TRBV4-1|TRBJ1-1
CASSRGAEAFF
>15|TRBV4-3|TRBJ2-2
CASSLDSLNTGELFF
>17|TRBV9|TRBJ1-1
CASSVEAVVRVGTEAFF
>15|TRBV15|TRBJ2-7
CATSRAQGQGYEQYF
>12|TRBV28|TRBJ2-2
CASSFFGRELFF
>15|TRBV5-4|TRBJ2-3
CASSDMGAGTDTQYF